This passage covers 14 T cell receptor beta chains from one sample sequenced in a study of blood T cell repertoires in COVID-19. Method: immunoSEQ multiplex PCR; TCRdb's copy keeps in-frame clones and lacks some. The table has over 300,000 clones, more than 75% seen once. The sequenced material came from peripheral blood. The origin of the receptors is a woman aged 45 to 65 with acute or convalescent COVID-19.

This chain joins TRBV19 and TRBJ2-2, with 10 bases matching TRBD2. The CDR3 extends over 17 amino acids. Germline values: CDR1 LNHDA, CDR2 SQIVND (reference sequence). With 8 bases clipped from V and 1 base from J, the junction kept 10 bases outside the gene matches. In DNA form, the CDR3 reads TGTGCCAGTGCCCTAGCGGGGGCGCGCGTGAACACCGGGGAGCTGTTTTTT. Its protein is CASALAGARVNTGELFF.

The CDR3 is CATSDWKGGETQYF. CDR3 DNA sequence: TGTGCCACCAGTGATTGGAAGGGAGGGGAGACCCAGTACTTC. V and J are TRBV24-1 and TRBJ2-5, with TRBD2 identical over 7 bases. The CDR3 extends over 14 amino acids. Trimming cost V 2 bases and J 5 bases; bases outside gene matches: 4. CDR1 is KGHDR, CDR2 SFDVKD, per germline.

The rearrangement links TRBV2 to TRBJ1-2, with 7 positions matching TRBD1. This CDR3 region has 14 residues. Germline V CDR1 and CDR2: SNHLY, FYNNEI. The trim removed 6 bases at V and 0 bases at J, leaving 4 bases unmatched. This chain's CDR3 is CASRYRGANYGYTF. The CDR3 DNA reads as TGTGCCAGCAGATACAGGGGAGCTAACTATGGCTACACCTTC.

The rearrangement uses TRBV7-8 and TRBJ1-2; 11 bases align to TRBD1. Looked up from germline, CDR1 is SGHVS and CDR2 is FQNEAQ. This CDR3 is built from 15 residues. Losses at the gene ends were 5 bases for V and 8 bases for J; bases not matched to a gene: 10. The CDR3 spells CASSPPLDRGRGYTF. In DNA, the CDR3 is TGTGCCAGCAGCCCGCCCCTGGACAGGGGGCGAGGCTACACCTTC.

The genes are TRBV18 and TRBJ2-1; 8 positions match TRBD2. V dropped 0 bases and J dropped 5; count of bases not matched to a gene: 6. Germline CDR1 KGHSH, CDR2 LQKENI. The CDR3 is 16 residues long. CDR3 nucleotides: TGTGCCAGCTCACCACCTCGTAGCGGGGTTCACAATGAGCAGTTCTTC. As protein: CASSPPRSGVHNEQFF.

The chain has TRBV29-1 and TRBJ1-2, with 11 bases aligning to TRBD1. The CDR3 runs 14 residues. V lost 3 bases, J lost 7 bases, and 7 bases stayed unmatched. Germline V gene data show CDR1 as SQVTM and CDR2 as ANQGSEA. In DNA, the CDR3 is TGCAGCGTTGACCGGGACAGGGGGTTTGGTGGCTACACCTTC. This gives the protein CSVDRDRGFGGYTF.

The CDR3 spells CASSSLGGSEAFF. CDR3 coding DNA: TGTGCCAGCAGCTCGCTAGGAGGATCTGAAGCTTTCTTT. J is TRBJ1-1 and V is TRBV7-9; D gene uncertain. The germline V gene encodes CDR1 SEHNR and CDR2 FQNEAQ (reference sequence). This CDR3 contains 13 residues. Trimming removed 4 bases at V and 6 bases at J, with 12 bases between.

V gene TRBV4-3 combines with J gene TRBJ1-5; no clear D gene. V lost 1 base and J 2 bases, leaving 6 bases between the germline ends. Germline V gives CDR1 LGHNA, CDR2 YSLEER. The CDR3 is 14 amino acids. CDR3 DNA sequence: TGCGCCAGCAGCCAAGCGGGAGGCAATCAGCCCCAGCATTTT. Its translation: CASSQAGGNQPQHF.

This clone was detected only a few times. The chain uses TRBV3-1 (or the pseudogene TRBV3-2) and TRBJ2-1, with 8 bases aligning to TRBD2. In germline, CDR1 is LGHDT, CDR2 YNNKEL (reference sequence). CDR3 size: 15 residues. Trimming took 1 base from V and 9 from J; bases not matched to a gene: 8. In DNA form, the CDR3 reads TGTGCCAGCAGCCAAGGGACTAGCCGGCGAGGTGAGCAGTTCTTC. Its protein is CASSQGTSRRGEQFF.

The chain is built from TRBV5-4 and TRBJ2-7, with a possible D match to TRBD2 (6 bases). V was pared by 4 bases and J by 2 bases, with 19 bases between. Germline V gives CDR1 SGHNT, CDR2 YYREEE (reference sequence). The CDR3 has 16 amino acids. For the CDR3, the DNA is TGTGCCAGCAGCCTTGGAGAGGGACTCCAAACCTACGAGCAGTACTTC. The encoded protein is CASSLGEGLQTYEQYF.

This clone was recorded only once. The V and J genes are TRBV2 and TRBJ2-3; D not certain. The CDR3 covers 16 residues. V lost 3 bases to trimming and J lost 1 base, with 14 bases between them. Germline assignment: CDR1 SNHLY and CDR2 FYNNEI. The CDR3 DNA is TGTGCCAGCAGTGATCCGTACAACAGACGCACAGATACGCAGTATTTT. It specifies CASSDPYNRRTDTQYF.

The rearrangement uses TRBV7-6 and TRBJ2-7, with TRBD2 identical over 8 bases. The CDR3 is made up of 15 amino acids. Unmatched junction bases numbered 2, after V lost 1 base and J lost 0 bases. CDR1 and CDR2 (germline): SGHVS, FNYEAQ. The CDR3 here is CASSLVGTSSYEQYF. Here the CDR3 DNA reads TGTGCCAGCAGCTTAGTGGGGACTAGCTCCTACGAGCAGTACTTC. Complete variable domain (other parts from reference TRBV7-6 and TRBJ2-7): GAGVSQSPRYKVTKRGQDVALRCDPISGHVSLYWYRQALGQGPEFLTYFNYEAQQDKSGLPNDRFSAERPEGSISTLTIQRTEQRDSAMYRCASSLVGTSSYEQYFGPGTRLTVT.

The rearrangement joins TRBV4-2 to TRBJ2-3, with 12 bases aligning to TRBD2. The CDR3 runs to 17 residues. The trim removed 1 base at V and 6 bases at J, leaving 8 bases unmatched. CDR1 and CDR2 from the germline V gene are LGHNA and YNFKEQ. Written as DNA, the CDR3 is TGTGCCAGCAGCCAAGGACTAGCGGGAGCTGGTTCTGATACGCAGTATTTT. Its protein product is CASSQGLAGAGSDTQYF.

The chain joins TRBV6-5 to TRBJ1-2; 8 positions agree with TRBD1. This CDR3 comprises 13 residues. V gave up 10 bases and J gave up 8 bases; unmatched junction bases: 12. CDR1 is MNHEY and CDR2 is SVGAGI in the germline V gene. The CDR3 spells CANLDRVRRGYTF. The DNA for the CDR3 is TGTGCCAACCTGGACAGGGTGAGGCGAGGCTACACCTTC.